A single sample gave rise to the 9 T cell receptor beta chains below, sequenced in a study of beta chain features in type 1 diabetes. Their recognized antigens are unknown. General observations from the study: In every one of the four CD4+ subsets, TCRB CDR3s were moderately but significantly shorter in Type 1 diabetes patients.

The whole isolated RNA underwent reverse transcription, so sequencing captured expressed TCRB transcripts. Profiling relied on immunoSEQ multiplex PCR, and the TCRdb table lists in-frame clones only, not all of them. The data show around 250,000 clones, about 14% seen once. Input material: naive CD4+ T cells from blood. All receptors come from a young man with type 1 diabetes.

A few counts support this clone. This CDR3 is CASSTRRGDTQYF. The CDR3, as DNA: TGTGCCAGTAGTACCAGACGCGGCGATACGCAGTATTTT. This chain joins TRBV19 and TRBJ2-3; D ambiguous. Germline CDR1 and CDR2: LNHDA and SQIVND (reference sequence). Deletions cut 4 bases from V and 6 bases from J, with 11 bases between. The CDR3 sequence is 13 residues long.

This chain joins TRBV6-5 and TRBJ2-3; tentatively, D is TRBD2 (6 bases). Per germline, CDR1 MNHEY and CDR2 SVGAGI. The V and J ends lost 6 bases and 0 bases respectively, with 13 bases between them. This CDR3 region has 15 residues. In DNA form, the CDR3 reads TGTGCCAGCAGATTCGGGACTGCCAGCACAGATACGCAGTATTTT. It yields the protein CASRFGTASTDTQYF.

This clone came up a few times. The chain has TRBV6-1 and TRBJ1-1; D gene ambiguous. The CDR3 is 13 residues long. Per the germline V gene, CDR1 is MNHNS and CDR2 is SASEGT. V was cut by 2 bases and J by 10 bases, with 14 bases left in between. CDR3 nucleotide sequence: TGTGCCAGCAGTGAAAGTTTTAGACTCGGAGCTTTCTTT. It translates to CASSESFRLGAFF.

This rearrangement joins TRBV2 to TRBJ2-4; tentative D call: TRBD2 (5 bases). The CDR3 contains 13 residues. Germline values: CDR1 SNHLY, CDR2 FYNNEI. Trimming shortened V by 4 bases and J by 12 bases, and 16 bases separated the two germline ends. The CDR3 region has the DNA TGTGCCAGCAGTGTAGCTAGCAACGGGTCTCAGTACTTC. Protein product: CASSVASNGSQYF.

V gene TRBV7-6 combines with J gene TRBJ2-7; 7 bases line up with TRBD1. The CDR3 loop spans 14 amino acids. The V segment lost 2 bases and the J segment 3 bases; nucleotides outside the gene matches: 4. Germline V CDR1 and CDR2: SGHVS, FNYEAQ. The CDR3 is CASSLPGGVYEQYF. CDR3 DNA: TGTGCCAGCAGCTTACCAGGGGGTGTCTACGAGCAGTACTTC.

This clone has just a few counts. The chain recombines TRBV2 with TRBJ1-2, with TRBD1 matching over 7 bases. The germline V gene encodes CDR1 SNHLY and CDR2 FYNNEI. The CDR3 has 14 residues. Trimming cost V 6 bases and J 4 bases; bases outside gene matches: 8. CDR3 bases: TGTGCCAGCAGGGCCGACAGGGCGTCCTATGGCTACACCTTC. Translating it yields CASRADRASYGYTF.

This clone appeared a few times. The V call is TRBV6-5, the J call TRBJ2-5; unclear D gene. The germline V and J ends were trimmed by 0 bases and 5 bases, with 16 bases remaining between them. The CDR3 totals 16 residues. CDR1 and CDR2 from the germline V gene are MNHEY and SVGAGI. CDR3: CASSYSARNHGETQYF. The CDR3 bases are TGTGCCAGCAGTTACTCGGCGAGAAACCACGGGGAGACCCAGTACTTC.

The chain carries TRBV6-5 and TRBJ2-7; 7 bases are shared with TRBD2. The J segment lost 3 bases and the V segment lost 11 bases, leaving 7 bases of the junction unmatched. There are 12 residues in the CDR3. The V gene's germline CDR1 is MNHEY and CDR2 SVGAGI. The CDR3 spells CAASPGGYEQYF. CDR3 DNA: TGTGCCGCCTCCCCGGGGGGCTACGAGCAGTACTTC.

The CDR3 loop is CASRTSGREKLFF. Written as DNA, the CDR3 is TGTGCCAGCAGAACCTCGGGTAGGGAAAAACTGTTTTTT. The chain recombines TRBV7-9 with TRBJ1-4; unclear D gene. Trimming took 6 bases from V and 8 from J, leaving 13 bases between them. The CDR3 sequence is 13 residues long. Germline V gives CDR1 SEHNR, CDR2 FQNEAQ (reference sequence).